This T cell receptor (beta chain) was documented in a study of blood T cell repertoires in COVID-19. Some clones are missing from TCRdb's copy, which holds only in-frame ones; the method was immunoSEQ multiplex PCR. The repertoire includes about 160,000 clones, over 75% of them detected once, and about a tenth sits in the top ten. This clone was seen more than once but under ten times. In the same sample, other DNA sequences code for this CDR3. V dropped 5 bases and J dropped 6 bases, with 8 bases sitting between them. This CDR3 is 12 amino acids long. Sample: peripheral blood. This TCR was sampled from a human donor in a cohort sampled during active COVID-19. The genes are TRBV12-3 or TRBV12-4 and TRBJ2-1; possibly TRBD1 for D (5 bases). CDR3: CASSPTANEQFF. CDR3 bases: TGTGCCAGCAGTCCGACAGCCAATGAGCAGTTCTTC.